Sequencing of this T cell receptor beta chain was carried out in a study of human T cells and chemical hapten exposure. Study-wide context: Patch tests applied 0.01% DPC to the upper back and were scored after 6 days.

CDR1 SGHDT and CDR2 YYEEEE come from the germline V gene. The CDR3 runs to 16 residues. The V gene lost 4 bases and the J gene lost 0 bases, with 16 bases spanning the gap. From the RACE reads, TCRdb called clonotypes with MiXCR, one entry per CDR3 protein. The data hold a few hundred thousand distinct CDR3 sequences, with around 5.5% observed a single time. Time point in this sample: pre-sensitization, week 0. Treatment defined: therapeutic diphenylcyclopropenone sensitization with weekly scalp DPC. The chain is built from TRBV5-6 and TRBJ1-1, with D unclear. This sequence originates from a woman aged 18-29 years with alopecia areata. Some clones in this sample may be carry-over from other donors' samples. The sample in question was whole blood, obtained in connection with sensitization to the hapten diphenylcyclopropenone (DPC). Here the CDR3 reads CASSTDLTYMNTEAFF. The CDR3 region has the DNA TGTGCCAGCAGCACCGACCTGACATACATGAACACTGAAGCTTTCTTT. The full variable domain, its missing parts supplied by reference TRBV5-6 and TRBJ1-1, is DAGVTQSPTHLIKTRGQQVTLRCSPKSGHDTVSWYQQALGQGPQFIFQYYEEEERQRGNFPDRFSGHQFPNYSSELNVNALLLGDSALYLCASSTDLTYMNTEAFFGQGTRLTVV.